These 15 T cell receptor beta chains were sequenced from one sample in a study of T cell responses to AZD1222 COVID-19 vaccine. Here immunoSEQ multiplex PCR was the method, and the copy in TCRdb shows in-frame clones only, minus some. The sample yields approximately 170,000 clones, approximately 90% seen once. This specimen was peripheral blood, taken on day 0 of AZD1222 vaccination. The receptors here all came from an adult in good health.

The CDR3 loop reads CASSQAIREGAYEQYF. CDR3 nucleotides: TGTGCCAGCAGCCAAGCGATACGGGAGGGGGCTTACGAGCAGTACTTC. The gene calls are TRBV7-9 and TRBJ2-7; D might be TRBD2 (8 bases). Trimming stripped 5 bases from V and 4 bases from J, with 21 bases between. Germline loops: CDR1 SEHNR, CDR2 FQNEAQ (reference sequence). The CDR3 is 16 amino acids.

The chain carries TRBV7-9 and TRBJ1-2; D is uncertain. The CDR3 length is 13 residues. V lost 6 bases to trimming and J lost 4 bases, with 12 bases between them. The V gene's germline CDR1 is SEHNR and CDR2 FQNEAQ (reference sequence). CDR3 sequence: CASREVGPYGYTF. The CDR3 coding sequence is TGTGCCAGCAGGGAGGTGGGTCCCTATGGCTACACCTTC.

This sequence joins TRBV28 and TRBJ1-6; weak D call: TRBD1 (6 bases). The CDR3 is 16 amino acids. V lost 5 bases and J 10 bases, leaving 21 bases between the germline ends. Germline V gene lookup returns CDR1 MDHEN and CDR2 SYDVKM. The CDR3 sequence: CASSPDRGHMRSPLHF. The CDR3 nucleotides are TGTGCCAGCAGTCCCGACCGGGGGCACATGCGGTCACCCCTCCACTTT.

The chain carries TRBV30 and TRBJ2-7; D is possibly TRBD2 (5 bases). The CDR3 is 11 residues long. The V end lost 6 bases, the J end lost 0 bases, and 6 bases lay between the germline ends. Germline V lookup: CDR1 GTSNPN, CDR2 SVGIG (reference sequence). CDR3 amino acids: CACGDSYEQYF. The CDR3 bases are TGTGCCTGCGGGGACTCCTACGAGCAGTACTTC.

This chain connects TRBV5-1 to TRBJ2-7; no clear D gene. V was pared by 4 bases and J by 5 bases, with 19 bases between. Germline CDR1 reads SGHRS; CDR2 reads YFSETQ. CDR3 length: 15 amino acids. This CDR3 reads CASSPRRLSQDEQYF. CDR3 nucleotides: TGCGCCAGCAGCCCTAGACGCCTATCTCAGGACGAGCAGTACTTC.

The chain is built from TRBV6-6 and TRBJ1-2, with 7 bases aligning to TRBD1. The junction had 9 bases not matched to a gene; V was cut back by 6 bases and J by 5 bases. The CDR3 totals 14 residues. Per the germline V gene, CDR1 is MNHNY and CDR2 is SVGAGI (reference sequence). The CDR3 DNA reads TGTGCCAGCAGACTCCCGGGACAGTTTTATGGCTACACCTTC. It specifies CASRLPGQFYGYTF.

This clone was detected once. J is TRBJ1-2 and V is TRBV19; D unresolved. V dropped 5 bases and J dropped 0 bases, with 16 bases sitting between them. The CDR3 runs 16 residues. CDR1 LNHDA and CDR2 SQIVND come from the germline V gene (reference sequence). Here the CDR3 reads CASSFSRPGANYGYTF. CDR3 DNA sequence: TGTGCCAGTAGTTTCTCGAGGCCCGGAGCTAACTATGGCTACACCTTC.

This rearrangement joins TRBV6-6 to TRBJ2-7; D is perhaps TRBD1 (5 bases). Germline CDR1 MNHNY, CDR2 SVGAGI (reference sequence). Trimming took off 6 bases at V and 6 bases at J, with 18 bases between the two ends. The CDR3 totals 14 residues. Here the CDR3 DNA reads TGTGCCAGCAGGGAAGGCAGGGTAGGGATCGAGCAGTACTTC. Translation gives CASREGRVGIEQYF.

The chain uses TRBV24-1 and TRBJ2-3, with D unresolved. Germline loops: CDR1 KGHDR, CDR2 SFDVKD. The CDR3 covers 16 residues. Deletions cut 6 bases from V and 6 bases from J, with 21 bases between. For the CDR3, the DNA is TGTGCCACCAGTACGACCGGGTCGACGACTGGGGATACGCAGTATTTT. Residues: CATSTTGSTTGDTQYF.

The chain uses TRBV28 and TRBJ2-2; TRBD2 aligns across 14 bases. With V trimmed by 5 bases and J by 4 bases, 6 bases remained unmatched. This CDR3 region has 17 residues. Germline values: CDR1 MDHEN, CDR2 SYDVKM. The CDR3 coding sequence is TGTGCCAGCAGTCCCTCGACTAGCGGGAGGGTCACCGGGGAGCTGTTTTTT. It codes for CASSPSTSGRVTGELFF.

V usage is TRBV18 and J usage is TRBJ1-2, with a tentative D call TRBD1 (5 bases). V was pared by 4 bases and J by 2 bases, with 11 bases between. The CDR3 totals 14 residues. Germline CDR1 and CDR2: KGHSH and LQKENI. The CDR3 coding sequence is TGTGCCAGCTCACTGCTTAGGGGAAACTATGGCTACACCTTC. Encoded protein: CASSLLRGNYGYTF.

CDR3 protein: CASSQGMSGSTDTQYF. For the CDR3, the DNA is TGTGCCAGCAGCCAGGGAATGAGCGGAAGCACAGATACGCAGTATTTT. The chain is built from TRBV3-1 (or the pseudogene TRBV3-2) and TRBJ2-3, with a possible D match to TRBD2 (5 bases). The CDR3 extends over 16 amino acids. CDR1 is LGHDT, CDR2 YNNKEL, per germline (reference sequence). V dropped 3 bases and J dropped 0 bases, with 13 bases sitting between them.

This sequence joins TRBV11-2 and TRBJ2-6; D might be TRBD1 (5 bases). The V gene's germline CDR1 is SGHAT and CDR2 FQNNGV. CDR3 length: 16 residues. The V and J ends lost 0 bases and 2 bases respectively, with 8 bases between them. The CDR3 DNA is TGTGCCAGCAGCTTAGATCGCAGGGCTGGGGCCAACGTCCTGACTTTC. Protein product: CASSLDRRAGANVLTF. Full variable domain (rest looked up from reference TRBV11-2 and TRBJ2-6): EAGVAQSPRYKIIEKRQSVAFWCNPISGHATLYWYQQILGQGPKLLIQFQNNGVVDDSQLPKDRFSAERLKGVDSTLKIQPAKLEDSAVYLCASSLDRRAGANVLTFGAGSRLTVL.

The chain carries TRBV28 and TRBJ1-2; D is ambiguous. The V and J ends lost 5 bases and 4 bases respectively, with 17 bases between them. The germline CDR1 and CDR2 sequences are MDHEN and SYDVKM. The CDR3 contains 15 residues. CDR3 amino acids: CASSLGRQSFYGYTF. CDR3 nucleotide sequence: TGTGCCAGCAGTCTCGGGCGGCAAAGCTTCTATGGCTACACCTTC.

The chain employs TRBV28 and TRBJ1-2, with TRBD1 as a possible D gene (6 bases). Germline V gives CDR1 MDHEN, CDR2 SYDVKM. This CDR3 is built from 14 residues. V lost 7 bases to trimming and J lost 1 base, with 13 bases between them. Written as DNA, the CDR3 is TGTGCCAGCATGAAGGGGGGGAGTAACTATGGCTACACCTTC. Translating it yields CASMKGGSNYGYTF.